This TCR beta chain was sequenced in a study of T cells after yellow fever vaccination. Generation of TCR cDNA used 5'RACE template switching (which added a universal primer site and UMIs). Each CDR3 protein gets one entry after TCRdb re-called the 5' RACE reads with MiXCR. The table has about 630,000 distinct CDR3 sequences, around an eighth seen once; the top ten hold approximately 15%. The sample holds a few counts of this clonotype. Its target is unknown. The CDR3 has 12 residues. Per germline, CDR1 LGHDT and CDR2 YNNKEL (reference sequence). Deletions cut 1 base from V and 9 bases from J, with 4 bases between. Regarding the study as a whole: The booster saw the reappearance of most primary-vaccination clones (approximately 97% CD4, 88% CD8). The secondary response peaked faster, at day 5 versus 15, but was weaker. Abundant clonotypes from the bulk population could get into FACS-sorted repertoires as contaminants.

The TCR sequence derives from a man between 25 and 39 years old who received the YFV17D yellow fever vaccine. Material: PBMCs, obtained on the day of the yellow fever booster vaccination. V usage is TRBV3-1 and J usage is TRBJ1-6; D gene unclear. The CDR3 is CASSQALSPLHF. In DNA, the CDR3 is TGTGCCAGCAGCCAAGCGCTTTCACCCCTCCACTTT.